This T cell receptor beta chain is drawn from a study of regulatory and conventional T cells in RAG deficiency. Trimming pared 4 bases from V and 5 bases from J, leaving 11 bases between. CDR1 MNHNY and CDR2 SVGAGI come from the germline V gene (reference sequence). This CDR3 comprises 13 residues. Generated by immunoSEQ multiplex PCR, the TCRdb table keeps only in-frame clones and is missing some. Of 12,000 or so clones in the sample, roughly 94% are singletons; the top ten hold approximately 1.5%. In the case of this clone: What it recognizes is unknown.

General study points: Other subsets showed about 10-fold reductions, but Treg unique TCR beta sequences fell roughly 100-fold in these patients. In Omenn syndrome, Treg and Tconv repertoires overlapped >80%.

The sorted regulatory T cells were CD4+, CD25-high and CD127-low, with genomic DNA sequenced. This sample was also put to use in a study of regulatory T cells. That investigation notes: Primers: 52 TRBV forward and 13 TRBJ reverse.

The material sequenced was CD127- CD25+ CD4+ Tregs sorted from blood. This TCR came from a human donor in good health. The chain combines TRBV6-6 with TRBJ1-1; D perhaps matches TRBD1 (5 bases). As DNA, the CDR3 is TGTGCCAGCAGTTTAAATGGGGGGACTGAAGCTTTCTTT. This sequence encodes CASSLNGGTEAFF.